This TCR beta chain was found in a study of vaccination effects on CD4 cells after COVID-19. The overall study: It was with approximately 10 IU/ml IL-2 and 10 ug/ml peptides that roughly 2.2 million PBMC per well were cultured. Notes on the study in general: Early timepoints after infection were absent, and convalescent patients were few in the study.

Germline CDR1 MNHEY, CDR2 SVGAGI. The CDR3 runs 15 residues. V lost 6 bases to trimming and J lost 4 bases, with 16 bases between them. Isolation of CD4+ T cells took place after less than 12 days of culture. In the vaccine recipients, nucleocapsid antibodies were negative and there was no prior SARS-CoV-2 infection. Profiling relied on immunoSEQ multiplex PCR, and the TCRdb table lists in-frame clones only, not all of them. The profile shows over 65,000 clones, roughly 80% of them singletons. On this clone itself: The antigen is not known.

Sequences were derived from CD4+ T cells from PBMCs cultured without peptide, sampled before COVID-19 vaccination. This clonotype was obtained from a human donor who received a COVID-19 vaccine. The rearrangement links TRBV6-5 to TRBJ1-3; D is unclear. As DNA, the CDR3 is TGTGCCAGCAGACCCACATGGGCGAGAGGAAACACCATATATTTT. Its translation is CASRPTWARGNTIYF.